Reported below is one TCR beta chain. This receptor's antigen is unknown. Base qualities are missing; no much larger clone stands one base away. The cohort was made up of 500 to 850 healthy bone marrow donors. Cohort members were all nominally healthy when sampled, although unrecorded immune exposures were likely present. The donor tested CMV seropositive, placing the donor among the approximately 310 seropositive members of the cohort. A peripheral blood sample was collected from each donor, and TCR beta sequencing was performed on peripheral blood mononuclear cells. Genomic DNA was extracted from the blood cell samples with the Qiagen DNeasy Blood Extraction Kit. The sample belongs to a study of cytomegalovirus exposure and HLA in healthy donors (dated by TCRdb to about 2017). Study-level background: An earlier analysis of 587 of the donors reported 250 to 350 Gb of sequence data and 117 million unique TCR beta sequences obtained from 150 million to 200 million T cells. Roughly 300 gigabases of sequencing data and approximately 92 million unique TCR sequences made up an early release that covered over 550 HLA-typed donors. Among the roughly 390 genotyped donors, about 83% belonged to the genetic ancestry cluster associated with self-reported Caucasian donors. The study aimed to test whether cataloging public T cell receptors could reveal signatures of past pathogen exposure. The study used immunosequencing to profile the T cell repertoires of 666 subjects and linked those repertoires to cytomegalovirus serostatus. Besides the first cohort of roughly 700 subjects, a separate validation cohort made up of 120 different subjects was used. The study combined high-throughput TCR immunosequencing, statistical association of individual TCRs with disease status, and machine learning to predict cytomegalovirus infection status. A later analysis re-analyzed previously published TCR beta repertoires from roughly 600 donors and added high-resolution HLA genotyping to study TCR occurrence patterns. Rather than using new phenotypic data, the later analysis identified candidate immune exposures from TCR beta sequences and from how often those sequences occurred across donors. In an earlier analysis of 587 of the donors, high-throughput TCR beta sequencing was used to judge whether each TCR beta V gene segment behaved as functional or pseudogenic. Donor age, sex, ethnicity and CMV serostatus were collected together with the repertoire data. Genome-wide SNP genotypes for about 65% of the 666 donors were used in a later genetic analysis, which treated that subset as a discovery cohort. Every discovery cohort repertoire had been produced on one sequencing platform. Both class I and class II loci were covered by HLA typing, at four-digit resolution. The number of typed donors differed by locus: about 620-640 for A, B, C, DRB1 and DQB1; about 520 for DQA1; fewer than 610 for DPA1; and 400 to 480 for DPB1. About five DR-DQ haplotypes were handled as single units for association and clustering because linkage in the cohort was strong. Among 350 to 400 genotyped donors of the cohort, an average of approximately 230,000 unique TCR beta nucleotide sequences were sequenced per donor, 15% to 20% of them non-productive. Study-wide findings and limitations: The presence/absence analyses assumed that sequencing depth was roughly uniform across donors, and that assumption may not be true. Linkage disequilibrium might explain the correlated functional status among segregating V segments, but an unknown experimental factor could not be ruled out. In this cohort, only TCR beta chains were sequenced, and detectable features were limited by the absence of alpha or paired-chain data. Over 15 rarely observed V segments, including chromosome 9 orphons, were excluded from the earlier analysis of several hundred of the donors because counts were too low. Across donors, most TCR sequences were observed very rarely, whereas some public TCRs were present in many individuals. CMV serostatus was the only immune exposure information available for the cohort. Because HLA typing was missing for some donors at each locus, association tests included only the typed subset. A later analysis associated 16,951 TCR beta sequences with specific HLA alleles at a false discovery rate of 0.05. In an earlier analysis of more than 450 of the donors, most TCR beta V segments were observed in productive rearrangements about 90% or about 30% of the time, broadly matching IMGT annotations. Because the 87-base-pair reads could not distinguish some IMGT-functional V segments, including TRBV6-2 and TRBV6-3, those segments were excluded. Compared with equally common non-associated chains, HLA-associated TCR beta chains in a later analysis were more clonally expanded and had lower generation probabilities. The authors suggested that the approach could potentially be generalized to other disease states and immunological phenotypes. In the study, 150 to 200 TCR beta chains were listed as associated with cytomegalovirus. When HLA alleles, especially DR and DQ, strongly co-occurred, attributing TCR associations to individual alleles was difficult. Several of the top co-occurrence clusters appeared to be linked to parvovirus B19, influenza, CMV and Epstein-Barr virus, according to a later analysis. A further reported finding was that TCR beta sequences accurately predicted the HLA-A and HLA-B alleles for most subjects in the first cohort. A cluster of highly shared sequence variants was judged likely to represent a technical artifact of the sequencing pipeline. The classifier was reported to diagnose cytomegalovirus status with high specificity and sensitivity in both the original cohort and the validation cohort. In a later analysis, the rate of TCR association differed among HLA loci, with DRB1 alleles having the most associated TCRs and HLA-C alleles having the fewest. According to a later analysis, most CMV-associated TCR beta chains appeared to be HLA-restricted, and the HLA associations seemed to be driven largely by CMV exposure. A later genetic analysis reported fewer N-insertions in productive TCRs among donors in an Asian-associated ancestry cluster than the approximately 700-donor mean. Three of the identified cytomegalovirus-associated TCR beta chains were confirmed in vitro to be specific for cytomegalovirus antigens. An association between a missense DCLRE1C variant and V-gene and J-gene trimming of TCR beta chains was found in a later genetic analysis and replicated in an independent cohort.

Libraries were made using the immunoSEQ multiplex PCR assay. For the multiplex PCR, a mixture combining 60 forward primers for TCR Vbeta segments and 13 reverse primers for TCR Jbeta segments was used. Amplification of the CDR3 region of rearranged TCR beta genes was performed with a multiplex PCR assay on genomic DNA. The Illumina HiSeq System was used to sequence the amplified TCR beta libraries as 87-base-pair reads. In the paper's pipeline: In a later analysis, roughly 80 million unique TCR beta chains were counted across the 690 or so repertoires, and roughly 11 million of these chains were shared by at least two donors. Raw reads were error-corrected and collapsed into unique sequences by a nearest-neighbor algorithm in which closely related sequences were merged to remove PCR and sequencing errors. To assign V, D and J gene segments, CDR3 sequences were aligned to IMGT reference sequences. For a sequence to be retained, at least a six-nucleotide match to both a V gene segment and a J gene segment was required. Rearrangements were classified as productive when the CDR3 lacked stop codons and remained in frame with V and J, and all other rearrangements were classified as non-productive. CDR3 was defined by IMGT convention, running from the second conserved V-encoded cysteine to the conserved J-encoded phenylalanine. The earlier analysis of more than 450 of the donors excluded sequences that lacked an unambiguous match to a single V gene segment. In an earlier analysis of roughly 600 of the donors, a V segment was called functional when productive rearrangements were above 56.7%, and segregating when the standard deviation between donors exceeded 5%. A statistical classification framework was built for diagnosing cytomegalovirus status from the catalog of TCR beta chain sequences. In a later analysis, V and J genes were assigned by comparing TCR nucleotide sequences against IMGT/GENE-DB human TR gene sequences. In a later analysis, CDR3 sequences and most-parsimonious VDJ recombination scenarios were assigned using the TCRdist pipeline. In a later analysis, each TCR beta chain was defined by its CDR3 amino acid sequence together with its V-gene family, and reads lacking a unique V-gene family were excluded. As a way to deal with suspected cross-contamination and a sequencing artifact, a later analysis dropped roughly 620 nucleotide sequences that were highly shared and had low generation probability. In a later analysis, a clonal expansion index was calculated for each public chain from normalized within-repertoire ranks of inferred template counts. In a later analysis, generation probabilities were computed with a VDJ recombination model fitted to out-of-frame rearrangements, and the resulting probabilities were checked against IGoR. A later analysis scored TCR-TCR, TCR-HLA and TCR-CMV co-occurrence with hypergeometric tests, applying a repertoire-size bias correction to TCR pairs. False discovery rates were estimated in a later analysis by permuting HLA or CMV assignments 20 times. In a later analysis, co-occurring TCRs were grouped with DBSCAN, and TCRdist sequence similarity was added when clustering was performed within HLA-allele-positive subsets. Repertoires with fewer than 30,000 or more than 120,000 public chains were left out of co-occurrence clustering, as were five repertoires with anomalous nucleotide sharing. TCRdb took over this immuneACCESS table, retaining in-frame rearrangements with V and J assigned. Such tables are incomplete; in checked studies, under half of the missing clones stem from an unresolved V gene, and the remainder is unexplained. V, J and clone size derive from that table, while D and trimming were established from the DNA sequence. In this sample the table shows some 100,000 clones, 60% to 80% of which occur a single time. Around 5.2% of the sample belongs to the ten largest clones.

The CDR3, cysteine through phenylalanine, is 12 amino acids long. The kept DNA is CDR3 alone, 36 bases in frame from the first base. Relative to germline, V is missing 2 bases and J is missing 10 bases, with 1 base of the junction outside any gene match. CDR1 and CDR2 (SQVTM, ANQGSEA) derive from the germline V gene. Specimen: PBMCs. The sequence was obtained from a man in his fifties in good health and CMV-seropositive. The chain couples TRBV29-1 to TRBJ2-1, and 11 junction bases match TRBD2. The DNA sequence reads TGCAGCGTTGAACCTAGCGGGAGGGAGCAGTTCTTC. This translates into CSVEPSGREQFF.